Listed below are T cell receptor beta chains from one sample, sequenced in a study of response to subunit inactivated influenza vaccine. TCRdb redid the calling of the RT-PCR reads with MiXCR, one entry per CDR3 protein. The sample includes under 550,000 distinct CDR3 sequences, under 8.5% seen only once; the top ten take about an eighth. The sequencing used PBMCs from blood, collected 23 to 25 months after vaccination. The receptors were gathered from a man aged 50-75 years who received an inactivated influenza vaccine. Each CDR3 is given with its conserved first and last residue. The order of the fields is clone size, CDR3 length, J gene, V gene, D gene, CDR3 DNA, CDR3 protein. The D gene is left open where the match is weak. Clone size appears in some rows only: once, few, many, or a class for an expanded clone.

size: -
length: 12
J: TRBJ2-3
V: TRBV11-2
D: -
DNA: TGTGCCAGCGGTCCACGGATAGATACGCAGTATTTT
CDR3: CASGPRIDTQYF

size: -
length: 12
J: TRBJ1-2
V: TRBV7-2
D: -
DNA: TGTGCCAGCAGCCACACTAACTATGGCTACACCTTC
CDR3: CASSHTNYGYTF

size: few
length: 14
J: TRBJ2-2
V: TRBV4-2
D: -
DNA: TGTGCCACCTCGAAGGTATCGAACACCGGGGAGCTGTTTTTT
CDR3: CATSKVSNTGELFF

size: many
length: 14
J: TRBJ2-3
V: TRBV2
D: TRBD1
DNA: TGTGCCAGCAAATCGGGACAGGGATCAGATACGCAGTATTTT
CDR3: CASKSGQGSDTQYF

size: many
length: 15
J: TRBJ2-1
V: TRBV9
D: TRBD1
DNA: TGTGCCAGCAGCTTGGGACAGGGGGGCCACAATGAGCAGTTCTTC
CDR3: CASSLGQGGHNEQFF

size: few
length: 15
J: TRBJ2-3
V: TRBV7-6
D: TRBD2
DNA: TGTGCCAGCAGCCAACCGGGACTAGCTGTAGATACGCAGTATTTT
CDR3: CASSQPGLAVDTQYF

size: many
length: 15
J: TRBJ1-5
V: TRBV29-1
D: -
DNA: TGCAGCGTTGAAGATCCCTCAGGGGCAGGGCGGCCCCAGCATTTT
CDR3: CSVEDPSGAGRPQHF

size: -
length: 14
J: TRBJ2-1
V: TRBV6-5
D: -
DNA: TGTGCCAGCAGTTACCTCCCGTTCTACAATGAGCAGTTCTTC
CDR3: CASSYLPFYNEQFF

size: few
length: 13
J: TRBJ2-3
V: TRBV27
D: -
DNA: TGTGCCAGCATAGCCGGAGCAGGCGATACGCAGTATTTT
CDR3: CASIAGAGDTQYF

size: many
length: 13
J: TRBJ2-3
V: TRBV11-2
D: -
DNA: TGTGCCAGCAGCTCTGATCTAGGAGATACGCAGTATTTT
CDR3: CASSSDLGDTQYF

size: -
length: 16
J: TRBJ2-5
V: TRBV10-3
D: TRBD2
DNA: TGTGCCATCAGTGAGTTTGGGCTAGCGGAAAGGGGGACCCAGTACTTC
CDR3: CAISEFGLAERGTQYF